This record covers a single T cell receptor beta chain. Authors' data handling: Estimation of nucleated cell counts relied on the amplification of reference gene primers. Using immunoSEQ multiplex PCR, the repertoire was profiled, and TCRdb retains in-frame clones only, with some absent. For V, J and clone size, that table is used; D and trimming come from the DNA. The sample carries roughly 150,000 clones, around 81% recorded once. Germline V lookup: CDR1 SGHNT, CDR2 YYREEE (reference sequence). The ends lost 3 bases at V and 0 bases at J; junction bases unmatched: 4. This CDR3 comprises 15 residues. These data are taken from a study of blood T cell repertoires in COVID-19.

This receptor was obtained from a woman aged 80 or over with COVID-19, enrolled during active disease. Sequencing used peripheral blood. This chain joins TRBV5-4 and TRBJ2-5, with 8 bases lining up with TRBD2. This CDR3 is CASSSGGEYQETQYF. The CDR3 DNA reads TGTGCCAGCAGCTCCGGGGGGGAGTACCAAGAGACCCAGTACTTC.